The entry that follows covers one T cell receptor beta chain sequence. How the authors handled the data: Estimation of nucleated cell counts relied on the amplification of reference gene primers. Sequencing was performed with immunoSEQ multiplex PCR; in TCRdb, only in-frame clones are kept and a portion is missing. V and J calls and clone size follow that table, whereas D and trimming were derived from the DNA. The profile shows approximately 210,000 clones, 80% of them singletons. This sample stems from a study of blood T cell repertoires in COVID-19. The CDR3 totals 14 residues. CDR1 is ENHRY and CDR2 is SYGVKD in the germline V gene. The trim removed 5 bases at V and 4 bases at J, leaving 5 bases unmatched.

The sequence derives from a human donor in a cohort sampled during active COVID-19. The rearrangement uses TRBV10-3 and TRBJ1-3; 7 bases are shared with TRBD1. The source material was peripheral blood. CDR3 sequence reads: CAISPSGGGNTIYF. As DNA, the CDR3 is TGTGCCATCAGTCCCTCAGGGGGAGGAAACACCATATATTTT.